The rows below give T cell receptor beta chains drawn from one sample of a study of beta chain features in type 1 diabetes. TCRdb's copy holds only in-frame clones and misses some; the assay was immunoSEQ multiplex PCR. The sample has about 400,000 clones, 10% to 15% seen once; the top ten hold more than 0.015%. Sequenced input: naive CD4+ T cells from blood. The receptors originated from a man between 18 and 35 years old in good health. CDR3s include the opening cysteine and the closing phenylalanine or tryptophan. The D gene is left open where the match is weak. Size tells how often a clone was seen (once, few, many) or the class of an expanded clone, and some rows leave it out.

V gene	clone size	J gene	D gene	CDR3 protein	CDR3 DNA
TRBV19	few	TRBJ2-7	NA	CASSISGMWGLEQYF	TGTGCCAGTAGTATTTCGGGGATGTGGGGTCTCGAGCAGTACTTC
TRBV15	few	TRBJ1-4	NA	CATSYGVNEKLFF	TGTGCCACTTCCTATGGAGTCAATGAAAAACTGTTTTTT
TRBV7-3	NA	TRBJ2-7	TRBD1	CASSSRQGSYEQYF	TGTGCCAGCAGCTCCCGACAGGGGAGCTACGAGCAGTACTTC
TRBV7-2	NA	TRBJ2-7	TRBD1	CASSSPTGSMADEQYF	TGTGCCAGCAGCTCACCGACAGGGAGTATGGCGGACGAGCAGTACTTC
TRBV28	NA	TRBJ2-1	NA	CASSSPFVYNEQFF	TGTGCCAGCAGTTCCCCCTTCGTTTACAATGAGCAGTTCTTC
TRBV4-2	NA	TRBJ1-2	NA	CASSLSSSGANNYGYTF	TGTGCCAGCAGCCTAAGTAGTTCCGGAGCCAATAACTATGGCTACACCTTC
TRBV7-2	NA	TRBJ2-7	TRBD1	CASSPGWDRVYEQYF	TGTGCCAGCAGCCCGGGCTGGGACAGGGTATACGAGCAGTACTTC
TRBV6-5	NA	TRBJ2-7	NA	CASSGRGPPYEQYF	TGTGCCAGCAGTGGCAGGGGACCTCCCTACGAGCAGTACTTC
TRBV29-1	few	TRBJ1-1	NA	CSVITGNTEAFF	TGCAGCGTGATAACAGGGAACACTGAAGCTTTCTTT
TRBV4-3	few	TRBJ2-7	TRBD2	CASSQDAARGDSYEQYF	TGCGCCAGCAGCCAAGACGCCGCCCGGGGGGATTCCTACGAGCAGTACTTC
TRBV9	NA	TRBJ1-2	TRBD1	CASSVGTDYGYTF	TGTGCCAGCAGCGTGGGGACAGACTATGGCTACACCTTC
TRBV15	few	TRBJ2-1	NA	CATSRVSGPYNEQFF	TGTGCCACCAGCAGAGTGTCTGGGCCCTACAATGAGCAGTTCTTC
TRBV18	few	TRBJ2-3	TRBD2	CASSRSSGSTDTQYF	TGTGCCAGCTCACGTTCTAGCGGGAGTACAGATACGCAGTATTTT
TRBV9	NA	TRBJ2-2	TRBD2	CASSSGAGGYTGELFF	TGTGCCAGCAGCTCCGGGGCGGGAGGGTACACCGGGGAGCTGTTTTTT
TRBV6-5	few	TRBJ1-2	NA	CASGRTGKNYGYTF	TGTGCCAGCGGCCGAACCGGGAAGAACTATGGCTACACCTTC
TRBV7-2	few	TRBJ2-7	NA	CASSLRQGTSYEQYF	TGTGCCAGCAGCTTACGGCAGGGTACGTCCTACGAGCAGTACTTC
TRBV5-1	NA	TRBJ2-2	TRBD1	CASTTDRVNTGELFF	TGCGCCAGCACCACCGACAGGGTGAACACCGGGGAGCTGTTTTTT
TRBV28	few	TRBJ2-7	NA	CASSSPSGLYEQYF	TGTGCCAGCAGTTCGCCGTCAGGGCTTTACGAGCAGTACTTC
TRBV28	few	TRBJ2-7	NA	CASSSLDNYEQYF	TGTGCCAGCAGTTCTCTAGATAACTACGAGCAGTACTTC
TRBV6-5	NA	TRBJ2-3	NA	CASSLTGEYTQYF	TGTGCCAGCAGTTTGACAGGAGAATATACGCAGTATTTT
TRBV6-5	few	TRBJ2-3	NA	CASSRGGTQYF	TGTGCCAGCAGTAGAGGGGGTACGCAGTATTTT
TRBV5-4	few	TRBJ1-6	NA	CASSLVGRENSPLHF	TGTGCCAGCAGCTTGGTGGGTAGGGAGAATTCACCCCTCCACTTT
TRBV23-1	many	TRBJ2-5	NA	CASSQSGGGLGQETQYF	TGCGCCAGCAGTCAATCAGGCGGAGGGTTGGGACAAGAGACCCAGTACTTC
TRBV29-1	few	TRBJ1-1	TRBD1	CSALTRDRGTEAFF	TGCAGCGCCCTGACCCGGGACAGGGGTACTGAAGCTTTCTTT
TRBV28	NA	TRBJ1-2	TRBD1	CASSLSQGAYGYTF	TGTGCCAGCAGTTTGTCTCAGGGGGCATATGGCTACACCTTC
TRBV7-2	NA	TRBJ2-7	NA	CASSLAVRVEAEQYF	TGTGCCAGCAGCTTGGCGGTCAGGGTGGAAGCCGAGCAGTACTTC
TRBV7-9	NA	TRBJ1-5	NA	CASSLGTGLVRNQPQHF	TGTGCCAGCAGCTTAGGAACAGGGTTGGTGCGCAATCAGCCCCAGCATTTT
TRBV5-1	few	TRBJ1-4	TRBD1	CASSLGRGRGVSEKLFF	TGCGCCAGCAGCTTGGGCAGGGGGCGCGGTGTATCCGAAAAACTGTTTTTT
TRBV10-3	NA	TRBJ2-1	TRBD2	CAIRTSGSLIANEQFF	TGTGCCATCAGGACTAGCGGGAGTTTGATCGCGAATGAGCAGTTCTTC
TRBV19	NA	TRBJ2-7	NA	CASSYMGEQYF	TGTGCCAGTAGCTACATGGGCGAGCAGTACTTC
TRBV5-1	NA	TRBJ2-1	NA	CASIRGGAGASYNEQFF	TGCGCCAGCATCCGAGGAGGGGCGGGGGCCTCCTACAATGAGCAGTTCTTC
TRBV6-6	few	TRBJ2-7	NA	CASLDGGYEQYF	TGTGCCAGCTTGGACGGAGGCTACGAGCAGTACTTC
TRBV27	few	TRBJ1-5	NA	CASSLFQGGNQPQHF	TGTGCCAGCAGTTTATTTCAGGGCGGCAATCAGCCCCAGCATTTT
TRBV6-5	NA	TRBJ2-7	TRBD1	CASSSGTATYEQYF	TGTGCCAGCAGTTCGGGGACAGCTACTTACGAGCAGTACTTC
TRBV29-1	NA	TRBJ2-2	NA	CSAEIASLSNTGELFF	TGCAGCGCAGAGATAGCGTCGCTATCGAACACCGGGGAGCTGTTTTTT
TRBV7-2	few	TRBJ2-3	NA	CASSLRLVNTDTQYF	TGTGCCAGCAGCTTAAGGCTAGTAAACACAGATACGCAGTATTTT
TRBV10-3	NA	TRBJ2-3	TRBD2	CAISELAGADTQYF	TGTGCCATCAGTGAGCTAGCGGGAGCAGATACGCAGTATTTT
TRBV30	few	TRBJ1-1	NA	CAWGPGWATEAFF	TGTGCCTGGGGCCCAGGTTGGGCCACTGAAGCTTTCTTT
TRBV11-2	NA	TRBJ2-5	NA	CASSTKRQDGETQYF	TGTGCCAGCAGCACCAAAAGACAGGACGGGGAGACCCAGTACTTC
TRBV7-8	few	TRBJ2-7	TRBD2	CASSPRGLAAYEQYF	TGTGCCAGCAGCCCCCGGGGACTAGCGGCCTACGAGCAGTACTTC
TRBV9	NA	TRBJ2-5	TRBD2	CASSGIAGQETQYF	TGTGCCAGCAGCGGCATAGCGGGTCAAGAGACCCAGTACTTC